This T cell receptor (beta chain) was identified during a study of shared T cell receptors in the human thymus. Libraries were prepared by immunoSEQ multiplex PCR; TCRdb keeps only in-frame clonotypes and omits some of them. Of under 450,000 clones listed, 95% are singletons. This CDR3 contains 15 residues. This receptor was taken from a human donor. Sequenced: thymocytes. This chain joins TRBV21-1 and TRBJ2-7. TRBV21-1 is noted as a pseudogene. In DNA form, the CDR3 reads TGTGCCAGCAGCGCTGTCGGGCCAGGAAAGGGAGAGCAGTACTTC. Translated: CASSAVGPGKGEQYF.